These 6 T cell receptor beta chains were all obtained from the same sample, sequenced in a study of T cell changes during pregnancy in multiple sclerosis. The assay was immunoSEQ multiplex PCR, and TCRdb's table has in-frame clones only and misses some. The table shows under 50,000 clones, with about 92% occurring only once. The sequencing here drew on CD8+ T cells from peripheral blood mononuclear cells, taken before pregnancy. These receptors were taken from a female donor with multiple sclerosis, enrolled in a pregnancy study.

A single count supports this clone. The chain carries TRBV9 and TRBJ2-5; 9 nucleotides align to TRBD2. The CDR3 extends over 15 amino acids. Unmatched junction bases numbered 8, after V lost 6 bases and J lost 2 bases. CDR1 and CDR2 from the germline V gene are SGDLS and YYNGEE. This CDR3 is CASTPGAGGQETQYF. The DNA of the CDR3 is TGTGCCAGCACTCCGGGGGCGGGGGGGCAAGAGACCCAGTACTTC.

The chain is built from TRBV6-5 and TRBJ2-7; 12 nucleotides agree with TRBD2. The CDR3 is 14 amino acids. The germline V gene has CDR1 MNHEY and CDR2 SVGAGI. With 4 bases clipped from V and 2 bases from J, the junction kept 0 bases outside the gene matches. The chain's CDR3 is CASSWTSGTYEQYF. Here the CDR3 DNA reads TGTGCCAGCAGTTGGACTAGCGGGACCTACGAGCAGTACTTC.

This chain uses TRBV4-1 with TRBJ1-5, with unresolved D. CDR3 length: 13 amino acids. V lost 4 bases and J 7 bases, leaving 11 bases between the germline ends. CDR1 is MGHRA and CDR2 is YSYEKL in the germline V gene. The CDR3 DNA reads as TGCGCCAGCAGCCCGGGTGGATGGCAGCCCCAGCATTTT. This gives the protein CASSPGGWQPQHF.

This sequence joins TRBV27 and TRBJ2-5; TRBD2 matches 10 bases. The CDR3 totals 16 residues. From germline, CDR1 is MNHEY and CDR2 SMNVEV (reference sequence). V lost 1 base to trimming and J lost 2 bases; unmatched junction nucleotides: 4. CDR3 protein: CASSLFSLAGQETQYF. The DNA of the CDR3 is TGTGCCAGCAGTTTATTCTCACTAGCGGGGCAAGAGACCCAGTACTTC.

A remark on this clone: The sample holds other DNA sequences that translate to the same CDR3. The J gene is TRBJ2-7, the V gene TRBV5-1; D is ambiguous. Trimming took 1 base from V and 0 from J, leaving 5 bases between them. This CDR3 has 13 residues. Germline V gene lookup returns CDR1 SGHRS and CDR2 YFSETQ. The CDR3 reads CASSLRSSYEQYF. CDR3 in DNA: TGCGCCAGCAGCTTGCGTAGCTCCTACGAGCAGTACTTC.

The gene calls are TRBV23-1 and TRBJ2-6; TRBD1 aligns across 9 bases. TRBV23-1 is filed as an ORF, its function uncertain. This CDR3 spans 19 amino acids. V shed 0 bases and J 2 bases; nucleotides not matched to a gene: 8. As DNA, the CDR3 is TGCGCCAGCAGTCAATCGTACAGGGGGCGTGAGACTGGGGCCAACGTCCTGACTTTC. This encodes CASSQSYRGRETGANVLTF.